Listed here are 17 T cell receptor beta chains from one sample, sequenced in a study of blood T cell repertoires in COVID-19. Sequenced by immunoSEQ multiplex PCR; TCRdb stores in-frame clones only, minus some. The sample consists of 260,000 or so clones, under 90% of them appearing once. Sequencing was done on a sample of PBMCs or T cells enriched from blood (not recorded which). The receptors originated from a woman aged 40 to 49 who had been exposed to COVID-19.

The rearrangement joins TRBV18 to TRBJ1-2; TRBD1 matches at 7 bases. With 2 bases clipped from V and 4 bases from J, the junction kept 7 bases outside the gene matches. Germline CDR1 reads KGHSH; CDR2 reads LQKENI. The CDR3 has 15 amino acids. CDR3 residues: CASSPGRGSPYGYTF. DNA of the CDR3: TGTGCCAGCTCACCAGGCAGGGGGAGCCCCTATGGCTACACCTTC.

This chain uses TRBV18 with TRBJ2-7; D is uncertain. V shed 1 base and J shed 6 bases, with 7 bases lying between them. Germline CDR1 KGHSH, CDR2 LQKENI. This CDR3 contains 12 residues. The CDR3 here is CASSPLGLEQYF. CDR3 coding DNA: TGTGCCAGCTCACCACTTGGGCTCGAGCAGTACTTC.

The chain couples TRBV7-9 to TRBJ1-2; possible D gene TRBD1, 5 bases. Germline loops: CDR1 SEHNR, CDR2 FQNEAQ (reference sequence). V was clipped by 3 bases and J by 8 bases, with 13 bases between them. CDR3 size: 13 residues. The CDR3 loop reads CASSFQGGSGYTF. The CDR3 DNA sequence: TGTGCCAGCAGCTTCCAGGGCGGTAGCGGCTACACCTTC.

The chain employs TRBV28 and TRBJ2-2; 7 nucleotides agree with TRBD2. This CDR3 contains 14 residues. The V gene's germline CDR1 is MDHEN and CDR2 SYDVKM. V trimming: 8 bases; J trimming: 3 bases; junction bases outside the gene matches: 6. In DNA, the CDR3 is TGTGCCAGCGGGGGGGACTACTACACCGGGGAGCTGTTTTTT. It is translated as CASGGDYYTGELFF.

V is TRBV29-1 and J is TRBJ1-1; TRBD1 is a possible D gene (6 bases). Trimming pared 4 bases from V and 5 bases from J, leaving 11 bases between. Germline CDR1 SQVTM, CDR2 ANQGSEA. There are 12 residues in the CDR3. In nucleotides, the CDR3 is TGCAGCGTTGCAGGGGTCGGGACTGAAGCTTTCTTT. The encoded protein is CSVAGVGTEAFF. Full variable domain (rest looked up from reference TRBV29-1 and TRBJ1-1): SAVISQKPSRDICQRGTSLTIQCQVDSQVTMMFWYRQQPGQSLTLIATANQGSEATYESGFVIDKFPISRPNLTFSTLTVSNMSPEDSSIYLCSVAGVGTEAFFGQGTRLTVV.

V usage is TRBV5-4 and J usage is TRBJ1-4, with D possibly TRBD1 on 6 matching bases. This CDR3 is 14 amino acids long. CDR1 is SGHNT, CDR2 YYREEE, per germline (reference sequence). The V gene lost 4 bases and the J gene lost 7 bases, with 14 bases spanning the gap. In DNA form, the CDR3 reads TGTGCCAGCAGCGCCCGGGACAATCGTGAAAAACTGTTTTTT. It translates to CASSARDNREKLFF.

The chain recombines TRBV7-2 with TRBJ1-5, with 8 bases aligning to TRBD1. Germline lookup yields CDR1 SGHTA and CDR2 FQGNSA. This CDR3 is built from 16 residues. Unmatched junction bases numbered 9, after V lost 4 bases and J lost 4 bases. The CDR3 bases are TGTGCCAGCAGCTCAAGACAGGGGAGTTGGAATCAGCCCCAGCATTTT. It specifies CASSSRQGSWNQPQHF. Full variable domain (outside the CDR3, taken from reference TRBV7-2 and TRBJ1-5): GAGVSQSPSNKVTEKGKDVELRCDPISGHTALYWYRQSLGQGLEFLIYFQGNSAPDKSGLPSDRFSAERTGGSVSTLTIQRTQQEDSAVYLCASSSRQGSWNQPQHFGDGTRLSIL.

This clone was found once. The chain recombines TRBV24-1 with TRBJ1-1; 9 nucleotides line up with TRBD1. There are 15 residues in the CDR3. CDR1 and CDR2 (germline): KGHDR, SFDVKD. Trimming removed 3 bases from V and 5 bases from J; junction bases left unmatched: 6. Here the CDR3 DNA reads TGTGCCACCAGTGATAAGGGACAGGGTAATACTGAAGCTTTCTTT. This gives the protein CATSDKGQGNTEAFF.

J is TRBJ1-2 and V is TRBV30, with TRBD1 as a possible D gene (5 bases). CDR1 and CDR2 from the germline V gene are GTSNPN and SVGIG (reference sequence). V was clipped by 5 bases and J by 4 bases, with 14 bases between them. This CDR3 has 13 amino acids. CDR3 nucleotide sequence: TGTGCCTGGCTGGACACGCCACTCTATGGCTACACCTTC. Translation: CAWLDTPLYGYTF.

The rearrangement links TRBV4-3 to TRBJ2-5, with 9 bases that match TRBD2. The CDR3 totals 16 residues. Germline V lookup: CDR1 LGHNA, CDR2 YSLEER. V gave up 8 bases and J gave up 4 bases; unmatched junction bases: 14. CDR3 region: CASGNLGGGGRETQYF. The CDR3 DNA sequence: TGCGCCAGCGGCAACCTCGGCGGGGGGGGCCGAGAGACCCAGTACTTC.

The CDR3 sequence: CASSQDLAGGLNEQFF. Written as DNA, the CDR3 is TGTGCCAGCAGCCAAGACCTAGCGGGGGGGCTCAATGAGCAGTTCTTC. The chain employs TRBV4-2 and TRBJ2-1; TRBD2 agrees at 12 bases. This CDR3 has 16 amino acids. J lost 6 bases, V lost 0 bases, and 3 bases had no gene match. In germline, CDR1 is LGHNA, CDR2 YNFKEQ.

The chain employs TRBV24-1 and TRBJ2-3; 10 nucleotides agree with TRBD1. The CDR3 loop spans 15 amino acids. The ends lost 9 bases at V and 0 bases at J; junction bases unmatched: 5. Germline V gene data show CDR1 as KGHDR and CDR2 as SFDVKD. CDR3 bases: TGTGCCACCGGGGACAGGGGAACTAGCACAGATACGCAGTATTTT. Residues: CATGDRGTSTDTQYF.

The genes are TRBV19 and TRBJ1-2; no clear D. The CDR3 covers 16 residues. Germline-derived CDR1 and CDR2 are LNHDA and SQIVND (reference sequence). V dropped 4 bases and J dropped 0 bases, with 15 bases sitting between them. The CDR3 DNA follows: TGTGCCAGTAGTAGGATCGAGGAGTTCGCTAACTATGGCTACACCTTC. It translates to CASSRIEEFANYGYTF.

This clone was counted only a few times. This sequence joins TRBV18 and TRBJ2-2, with TRBD2 matching 7 bases. J was trimmed by 2 bases and V by 3 bases; bases with no gene match: 6. The V gene's germline CDR1 is KGHSH and CDR2 LQKENI. The CDR3 has 16 residues. CDR3 residues: CASSPLRGSNTGELFF. The DNA for the CDR3 is TGTGCCAGCTCACCTTTGCGGGGGTCCAACACCGGGGAGCTGTTTTTT.

The chain has TRBV4-3 and TRBJ2-7; 7 nucleotides align to TRBD2. The germline gives CDR1 LGHNA, CDR2 YSLEER. The CDR3 totals 14 residues. After removal of 0 bases from V and 6 bases from J, the junction contained 5 bases not matched to a gene. The CDR3 reads CASSQDGGGGEQYF. The CDR3 region has the DNA TGCGCCAGCAGCCAAGATGGCGGGGGAGGCGAGCAGTACTTC.

This chain joins TRBV10-3 and TRBJ2-7; TRBD1 might be the D (6 bases). CDR1 and CDR2 (germline): ENHRY, SYGVKD. Trimming cost V 6 bases and J 3 bases, with 12 bases left between them. The CDR3 has 13 residues. CDR3 amino acids: CAISLGQNYEQYF. Here the CDR3 DNA reads TGTGCCATCAGCCTCGGACAGAACTACGAGCAGTACTTC.

The V and J genes are TRBV5-6 and TRBJ1-6; TRBD1 aligns across 8 bases. The CDR3 contains 17 residues. J lost 0 bases, V lost 4 bases, and 6 bases had no gene match. Germline CDR1 reads SGHDT; CDR2 reads YYEEEE. CDR3 region: CASSLRTGHSYNSPLHF. In DNA form, the CDR3 reads TGTGCCAGCAGCCTGCGGACAGGGCACTCCTATAATTCACCCCTCCACTTT.